Listed below are T cell receptor beta chains from one sample, sequenced in a study of control samples from healthy donors and cancer patients. Repertoires were generated with immunoSEQ multiplex PCR, while TCRdb's copy carries only in-frame clones and drops some. The data show just under 150,000 clones, with approximately 92% seen just once and roughly 3.1% held by the top ten. Specimen: blood. These receptors were collected from a man between 25 and 39 years old in good health. Both conserved end residues are part of each CDR3. The order of the fields is J gene, clone size, D gene, V gene, CDR3 protein, CDR3 DNA. D genes are given only for firm matches. Size is omitted from some rows. Given values are once, few, many or a class for expanded clones.

>TRBJ1-1|few|TRBD1|TRBV27
CASSYWTGGRPNTEAFF
TGTGCCAGCAGTTATTGGACAGGGGGTCGTCCGAACACTGAAGCTTTCTTT
>TRBJ1-1|-|TRBD1|TRBV6-5
CASRQGVEAFF
TGTGCCAGCAGACAGGGGGTTGAAGCTTTCTTT
>TRBJ2-2|-|-|TRBV6-5
CASSIDRVPTGELFF
TGTGCCAGCAGCATAGACAGAGTACCAACCGGGGAGCTGTTTTTT
>TRBJ2-3|-|TRBD2|TRBV7-9
CASSSYSSVAGRTDTQYF
TGTGCCAGCAGCTCCTACTCCTCAGTAGCGGGACGCACAGATACGCAGTATTTT
>TRBJ1-1|once|-|TRBV4-1
CASSLRANTEAFF
TGCGCCAGCAGCCTTCGAGCGAACACTGAAGCTTTCTTT
>TRBJ1-2|-|TRBD1|TRBV27
CASSRDRGSLRVPNYGYTF
TGTGCCAGCAGTCGGGACAGGGGGAGCCTCCGGGTCCCTAACTATGGCTACACCTTC
>TRBJ2-5|-|-|TRBV5-1
CASSLTETQYF
TGCGCCAGCAGCTTAACAGAGACCCAGTACTTC
>TRBJ1-4|-|-|TRBV11-2
CASSPRGWTNEKLFF
TGTGCCAGCAGCCCACGAGGGTGGACCAATGAAAAACTGTTTTTT
>TRBJ1-3|once|-|TRBV6-6
CASSYVAAGNTIYF
TGTGCCAGCAGTTACGTGGCAGCTGGAAACACCATATATTTT
>TRBJ2-1|-|-|TRBV18
CASSPGAGPSYNEQFF
TGTGCCAGCTCACCTGGGGCGGGACCCTCCTACAATGAGCAGTTCTTC
>TRBJ2-7|-|-|TRBV7-7
CASSLRAGASYEQYF
TGTGCCAGCAGCTTACGGGCGGGGGCCTCCTACGAGCAGTACTTC
>TRBJ1-2|-|-|TRBV25-1
CASSGGRGDRYGYTF
TGTGCCAGCAGTGGGGGCAGGGGAGACCGCTATGGCTACACCTTC
>TRBJ1-2|-|TRBD1|TRBV27
CASSLGLPTGNYGYTF
TGTGCCAGCAGTTTAGGATTGCCGACAGGGAACTATGGCTACACCTTC
>TRBJ1-1|-|-|TRBV9
CASSDRRGENTEAFF
TGTGCCAGCAGCGATCGACGGGGGGAGAACACTGAAGCTTTCTTT
>TRBJ2-3|-|-|TRBV5-1
CASSLRGGPPDTQYF
TGCGCCAGCAGCTTAAGGGGGGGGCCACCAGATACGCAGTATTTT
>TRBJ2-1|-|TRBD2|TRBV12-5
CASGRSGAYNEQFF
TGTGCTAGTGGACGTAGCGGGGCCTACAATGAGCAGTTCTTC
>TRBJ2-3|-|TRBD2|TRBV9
CASSVGGGGARDTQYF
TGTGCCAGCAGCGTAGGTGGCGGGGGGGCACGGGATACGCAGTATTTT
>TRBJ1-1|-|-|TRBV10-2
CASTEGSHMNTEAFF
TGCGCCAGCACCGAAGGGAGTCACATGAACACTGAAGCTTTCTTT
>TRBJ1-2|-|-|TRBV4-1
CASSQDIGDLYGYTF
TGCGCCAGCAGCCAAGATATCGGGGACCTCTATGGCTACACCTTC
>TRBJ2-6|-|-|TRBV11-2
CASSSPRANVLTF
TGTGCCAGCAGCTCCCCAAGGGCCAACGTCCTGACTTTC
>TRBJ1-2|-|-|TRBV9
CASSVGEGIDYGYTF
TGTGCCAGCAGCGTAGGTGAGGGTATAGACTATGGCTACACCTTC
>TRBJ1-6|-|-|TRBV28
CASAERASYNSPLHF
TGTGCCAGCGCCGAGAGGGCGTCCTATAATTCACCCCTCCACTTT
>TRBJ2-2|-|TRBD1|TRBV5-1
CASSSVDRASRELFF
TGCGCCAGCAGCTCGGTCGACAGGGCGAGCCGGGAGCTGTTTTTT
>TRBJ1-1|-|TRBD1|TRBV9
CASSQTGGAGTEAFF
TGTGCCAGCAGTCAGACAGGGGGCGCGGGCACTGAAGCTTTCTTT
>TRBJ2-3|-|TRBD2|TRBV25-1
CASSSTSGATDTQYF
TGTGCCAGCAGTTCCACTAGCGGGGCCACAGATACGCAGTATTTT
>TRBJ2-2|-|TRBD1|TRBV11-3
CASSLRTGNTGELFF
TGTGCCAGCAGCCTCCGGACAGGGAACACCGGGGAGCTGTTTTTT
>TRBJ2-1|-|TRBD2|TRBV2
CASSRLAGFNNEQFF
TGTGCCAGCAGCCGACTAGCGGGGTTCAACAATGAGCAGTTCTTC
>TRBJ1-1|-|-|TRBV5-8
CASDHGPADTEAFF
TGTGCCAGCGACCACGGCCCCGCGGACACTGAAGCTTTCTTT
>TRBJ1-2|-|-|TRBV6-5
CASSSGYGYGYTF
TGTGCCAGCAGCTCAGGGTACGGGTATGGCTACACCTTC
>TRBJ1-2|-|-|TRBV12-5
CASGDSTVIYGYTF
TGTGCTAGTGGTGACAGTACCGTTATCTATGGCTACACCTTC
>TRBJ2-5|-|TRBD1|TRBV10-3
CAISEGQGGETQYF
TGTGCCATCAGTGAAGGACAGGGTGGAGAGACCCAGTACTTC
>TRBJ1-1|-|-|TRBV20-1
CSASTGKDTEAFF
TGCAGTGCTAGTACAGGGAAGGACACTGAAGCTTTCTTT
>TRBJ2-7|once|-|TRBV5-6
CASSLAPWIAESYEQYF
TGTGCCAGCAGCTTGGCCCCCTGGATAGCGGAGTCCTACGAGCAGTACTTC
>TRBJ1-4|-|-|TRBV19
CASSDRSLNEKLFF
TGTGCCAGTAGCGACAGGTCCCTTAATGAAAAACTGTTTTTT
>TRBJ2-2|-|-|TRBV10-3
CAIRLYQGTGELFF
TGTGCCATCAGACTTTACCAGGGCACCGGGGAGCTGTTTTTT
>TRBJ1-4|-|-|TRBV5-1
CASSPTAATNEKLFF
TGCGCCAGCAGCCCTACAGCTGCAACTAATGAAAAACTGTTTTTT
>TRBJ1-5|few|-|TRBV19
CASSIGAGGGQPQHF
TGTGCCAGTAGTATAGGCGCGGGGGGTGGGCAGCCCCAGCATTTT
>TRBJ1-2|-|TRBD1|TRBV3-1/TRBV3-2
CASSPWDRGYGYTF
TGTGCCAGCAGCCCGTGGGACAGGGGGTATGGCTACACCTTC
>TRBJ2-3|-|-|TRBV24-1
CATSEWGGADTQYF
TGTGCCACCAGTGAATGGGGGGGCGCAGATACGCAGTATTTT
>TRBJ1-5|-|TRBD1|TRBV10-3
CAIGQGNQPQHF
TGTGCCATCGGACAGGGCAATCAGCCCCAGCATTTT
>TRBJ1-1|-|-|TRBV18
CASSPGKTSNTEAFF
TGTGCCAGCTCACCAGGAAAGACATCGAACACTGAAGCTTTCTTT
>TRBJ1-1|-|TRBD1|TRBV11-3
CASSPGGGQTEAFF
TGTGCCAGCAGCCCAGGGGGGGGACAGACTGAAGCTTTCTTT
>TRBJ2-7|-|TRBD1|TRBV6-1
CASSEWTGSYEQYF
TGTGCCAGCAGTGAATGGACAGGCTCCTACGAGCAGTACTTC
>TRBJ2-2|-|-|TRBV30
CAWSAGSWGTGELFF
TGTGCCTGGAGTGCAGGGTCATGGGGCACCGGGGAGCTGTTTTTT
>TRBJ1-1|-|TRBD1|TRBV14
CASSQERFQGGTEAFF
TGTGCCAGCAGCCAAGAACGGTTTCAGGGGGGCACTGAAGCTTTCTTT
>TRBJ2-7|-|-|TRBV19
CASSIWTDNTYEQYF
TGTGCCAGTAGTATTTGGACAGACAATACCTACGAGCAGTACTTC